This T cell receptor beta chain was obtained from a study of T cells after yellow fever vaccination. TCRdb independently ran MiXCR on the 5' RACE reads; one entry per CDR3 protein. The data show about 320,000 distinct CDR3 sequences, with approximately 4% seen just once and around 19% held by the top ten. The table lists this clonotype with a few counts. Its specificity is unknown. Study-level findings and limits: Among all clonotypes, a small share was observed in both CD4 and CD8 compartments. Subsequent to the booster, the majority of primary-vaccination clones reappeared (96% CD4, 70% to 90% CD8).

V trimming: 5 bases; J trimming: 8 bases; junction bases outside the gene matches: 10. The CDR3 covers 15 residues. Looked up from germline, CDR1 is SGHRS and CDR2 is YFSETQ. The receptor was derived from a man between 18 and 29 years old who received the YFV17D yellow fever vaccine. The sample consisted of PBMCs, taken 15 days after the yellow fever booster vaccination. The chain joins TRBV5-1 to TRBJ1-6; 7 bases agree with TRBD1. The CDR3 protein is CASSSTGAGDSPLHF. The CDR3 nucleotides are TGCGCCAGCAGTTCTACAGGGGCTGGGGATTCACCCCTCCACTTT.